This note documents a single TCR beta chain sequence. This record comes from a study of blood T cell repertoires in COVID-19. Study as a whole: Acute-phase and convalescent COVID-19 samples originated in the United States, Italy and Spain. Sources were T cells, B-cell-depleted T cells, or PBMCs; the material itself was cDNA or gDNA.

Original processing methods: Nucleated cell number was recorded as an estimate derived from reference gene primer amplification. Generated by immunoSEQ multiplex PCR, the TCRdb table keeps only in-frame clones and is missing some. That table supplies the V and J calls and clone size; D and trimming were determined from the DNA. The sample contains some 120,000 clones, 85% to 90% of which appear only once. The clonotype originates from a woman between 45 and 60 years old with active or convalescent COVID-19. The sample taken for sequencing was peripheral blood.

The CDR3: CASSYPLAGVYEQYF. The CDR3 DNA reads TGTGCCAGCAGTTACCCTCTAGCGGGAGTCTACGAGCAGTACTTC. This chain joins TRBV6-5 and TRBJ2-7; 10 nucleotides match TRBD2. Germline CDR1 reads MNHEY; CDR2 reads SVGAGI. This CDR3 has 15 amino acids. Trimming took 2 bases from V and 3 from J; bases not matched to a gene: 4.